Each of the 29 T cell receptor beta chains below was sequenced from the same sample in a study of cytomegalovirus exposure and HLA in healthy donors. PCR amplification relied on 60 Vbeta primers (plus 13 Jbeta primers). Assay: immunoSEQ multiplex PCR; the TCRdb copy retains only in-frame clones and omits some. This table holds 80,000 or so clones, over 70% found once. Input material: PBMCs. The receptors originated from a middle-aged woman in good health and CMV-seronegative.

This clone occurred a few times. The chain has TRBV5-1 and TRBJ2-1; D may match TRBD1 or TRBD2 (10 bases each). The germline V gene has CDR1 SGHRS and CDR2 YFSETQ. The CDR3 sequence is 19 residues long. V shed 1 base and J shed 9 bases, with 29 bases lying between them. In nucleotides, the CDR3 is TGCGCCAGCAGCTTGATCGGGACAGGGGTGAGCGGGAGGGCCAGTGAGCAGTTCTTC. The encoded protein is CASSLIGTGVSGRASEQFF.

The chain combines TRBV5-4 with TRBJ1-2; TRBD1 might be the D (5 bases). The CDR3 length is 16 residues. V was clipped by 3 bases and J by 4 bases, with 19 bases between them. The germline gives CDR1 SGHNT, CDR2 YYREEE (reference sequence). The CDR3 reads CASSWGRGPGGYGYTF. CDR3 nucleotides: TGTGCCAGCAGCTGGGGGAGGGGACCAGGAGGCTATGGCTACACCTTC.

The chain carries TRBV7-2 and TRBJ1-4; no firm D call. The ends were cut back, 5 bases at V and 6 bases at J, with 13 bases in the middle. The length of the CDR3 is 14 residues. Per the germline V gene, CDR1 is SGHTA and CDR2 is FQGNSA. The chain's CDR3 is CASSHNRVDEKLFF. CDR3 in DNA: TGTGCCAGCAGCCATAACCGGGTGGATGAAAAACTGTTTTTT.

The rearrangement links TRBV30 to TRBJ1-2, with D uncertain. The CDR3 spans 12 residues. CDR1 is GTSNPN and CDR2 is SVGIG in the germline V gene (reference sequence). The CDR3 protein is CALDFTNYGYTF. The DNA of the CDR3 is TGTGCACTCGACTTTACTAACTATGGCTACACCTTC.

CDR3 sequence: CASSQLQKRTTDTQYF. The CDR3 nucleotides are TGTGCCAGCAGCCAGTTACAGAAGCGGACCACAGATACGCAGTATTTT. This chain links TRBV14 with TRBJ2-3; tentatively, D is TRBD2 (5 bases). Trimming cost V 3 bases and J 2 bases, with 15 bases left between them. Germline CDR1 SGHDN, CDR2 FVKESK. The CDR3 has 16 residues. The complete variable domain, with remaining parts taken from reference TRBV14 and TRBJ2-3, reads EAGVTQFPSHSVIEKGQTVTLRCDPISGHDNLYWYRRVMGKEIKFLLHFVKESKQDESGMPNNRFLAERTGGTYSTLKVQPAELEDSGVYFCASSQLQKRTTDTQYFGPGTRLTVL.

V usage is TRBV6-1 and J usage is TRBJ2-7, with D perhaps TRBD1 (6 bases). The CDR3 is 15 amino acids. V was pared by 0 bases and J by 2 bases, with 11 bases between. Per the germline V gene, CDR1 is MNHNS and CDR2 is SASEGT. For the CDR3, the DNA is TGTGCCAGCAGTGAAGCCTTGGACAGCCCCTACGAGCAGTACTTC. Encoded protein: CASSEALDSPYEQYF.

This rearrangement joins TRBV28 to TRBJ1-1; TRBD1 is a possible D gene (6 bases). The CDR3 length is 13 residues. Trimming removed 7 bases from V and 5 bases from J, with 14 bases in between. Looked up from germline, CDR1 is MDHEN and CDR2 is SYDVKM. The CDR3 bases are TGTGCCAGCAAAGGACAGAGAGTGACTGAAGCTTTCTTT. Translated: CASKGQRVTEAFF. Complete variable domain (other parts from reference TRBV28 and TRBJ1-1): DVKVTQSSRYLVKRTGEKVFLECVQDMDHENMFWYRQDPGLGLRLIYFSYDVKMKEKGDIPEGYSVSREKKERFSLILESASTNQTSMYLCASKGQRVTEAFFGQGTRLTVV.

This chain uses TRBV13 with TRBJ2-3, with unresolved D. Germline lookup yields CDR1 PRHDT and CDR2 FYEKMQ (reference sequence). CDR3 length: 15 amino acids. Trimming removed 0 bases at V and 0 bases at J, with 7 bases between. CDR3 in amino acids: CASSLGAPSTDTQYF. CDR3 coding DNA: TGTGCCAGCAGCTTAGGAGCTCCTAGCACAGATACGCAGTATTTT.

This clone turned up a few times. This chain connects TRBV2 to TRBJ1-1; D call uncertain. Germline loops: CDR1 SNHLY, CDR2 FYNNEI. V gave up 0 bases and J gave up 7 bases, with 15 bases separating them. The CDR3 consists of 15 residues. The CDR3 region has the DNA TGTGCCAGCAGTGAAGCGCTTCCGTGGTTCAGTGAAGCTTTCTTT. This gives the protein CASSEALPWFSEAFF.

CDR3 amino acids: CASSPEQGEQYF. In nucleotides, the CDR3 is TGTGCCAGCAGCCCCGAGCAGGGCGAGCAGTACTTC. The J gene is TRBJ2-7, the V gene TRBV7-8, with a tentative D call TRBD1 (5 bases). The V end was cut by 5 bases, the J end by 6 bases, with 11 bases between. The CDR3 sequence is 12 residues long. The V gene's germline CDR1 is SGHVS and CDR2 FQNEAQ.

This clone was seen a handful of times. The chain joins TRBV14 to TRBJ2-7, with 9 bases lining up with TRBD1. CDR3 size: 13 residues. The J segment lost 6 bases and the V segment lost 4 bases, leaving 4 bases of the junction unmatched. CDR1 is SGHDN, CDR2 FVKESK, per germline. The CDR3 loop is CASSLGQGREQYF. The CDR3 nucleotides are TGTGCCAGCAGCCTGGGACAGGGTCGCGAGCAGTACTTC. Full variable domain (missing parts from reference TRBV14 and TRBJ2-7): EAGVTQFPSHSVIEKGQTVTLRCDPISGHDNLYWYRRVMGKEIKFLLHFVKESKQDESGMPNNRFLAERTGGTYSTLKVQPAELEDSGVYFCASSLGQGREQYFGPGTRLTVT.

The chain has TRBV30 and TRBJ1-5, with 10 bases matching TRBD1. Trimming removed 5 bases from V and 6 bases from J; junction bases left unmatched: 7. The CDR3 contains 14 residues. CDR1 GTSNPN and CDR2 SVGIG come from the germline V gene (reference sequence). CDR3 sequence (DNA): TGTGCCTGGCGGACAGGGGGTGCCGGTCAGCCCCAGCATTTT. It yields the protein CAWRTGGAGQPQHF.

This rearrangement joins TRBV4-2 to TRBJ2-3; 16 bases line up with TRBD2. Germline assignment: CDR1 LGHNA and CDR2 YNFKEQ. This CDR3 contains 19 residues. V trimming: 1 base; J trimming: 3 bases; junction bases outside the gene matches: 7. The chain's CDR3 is CASSQVGLAGGGGTDTQYF. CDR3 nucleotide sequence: TGTGCCAGCAGCCAAGTGGGACTAGCGGGGGGGGGTGGTACAGATACGCAGTATTTT.

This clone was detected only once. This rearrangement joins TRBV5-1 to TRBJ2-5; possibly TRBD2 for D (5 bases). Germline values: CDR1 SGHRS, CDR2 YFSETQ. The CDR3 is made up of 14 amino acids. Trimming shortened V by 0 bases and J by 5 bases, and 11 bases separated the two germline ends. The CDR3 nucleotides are TGCGCCAGCAGCTTGGGGCTAGCCCGTGAGACCCAGTACTTC. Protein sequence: CASSLGLARETQYF.

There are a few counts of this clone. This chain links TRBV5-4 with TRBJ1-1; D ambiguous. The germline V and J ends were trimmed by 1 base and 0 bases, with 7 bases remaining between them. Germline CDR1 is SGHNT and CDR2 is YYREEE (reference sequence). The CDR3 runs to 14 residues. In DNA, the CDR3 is TGTGCCAGCAGCTTGACAGATATGAACACTGAAGCTTTCTTT. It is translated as CASSLTDMNTEAFF.

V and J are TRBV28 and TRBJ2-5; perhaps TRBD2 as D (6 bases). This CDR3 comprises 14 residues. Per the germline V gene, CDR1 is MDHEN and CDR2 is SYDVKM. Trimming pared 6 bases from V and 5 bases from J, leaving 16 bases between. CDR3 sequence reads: CASRIPGRPETQYF. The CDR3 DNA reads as TGTGCCAGCAGGATACCCGGGAGACCGGAGACCCAGTACTTC.

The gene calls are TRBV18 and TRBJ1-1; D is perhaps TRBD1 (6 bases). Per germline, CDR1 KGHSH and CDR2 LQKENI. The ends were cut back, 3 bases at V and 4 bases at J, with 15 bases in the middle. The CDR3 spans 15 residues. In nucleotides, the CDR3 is TGTGCCAGCTCACCCCCGCGCGGGGGCTCCACTGAAGCTTTCTTT. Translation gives CASSPPRGGSTEAFF. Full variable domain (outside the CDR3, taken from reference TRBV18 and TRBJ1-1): NAGVMQNPRHLVRRRGQEARLRCSPMKGHSHVYWYRQLPEEGLKFMVYLQKENIIDESGMPKERFSAEFPKEGPSILRIQQVVRGDSAAYFCASSPPRGGSTEAFFGQGTRLTVV.

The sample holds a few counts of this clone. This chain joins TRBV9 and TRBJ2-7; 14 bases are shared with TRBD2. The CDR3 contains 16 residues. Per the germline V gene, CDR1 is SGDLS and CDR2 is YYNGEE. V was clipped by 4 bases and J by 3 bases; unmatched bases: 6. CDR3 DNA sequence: TGTGCCAGCAGCCCAGGAGGGACTAGCGGGAGCTACGAGCAGTACTTC. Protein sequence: CASSPGGTSGSYEQYF.

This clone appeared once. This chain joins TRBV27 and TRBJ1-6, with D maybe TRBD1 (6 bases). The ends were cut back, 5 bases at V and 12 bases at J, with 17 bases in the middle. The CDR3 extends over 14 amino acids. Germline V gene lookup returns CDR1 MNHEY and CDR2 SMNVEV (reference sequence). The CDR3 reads CASSRGQTQRPLHF. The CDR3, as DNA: TGTGCCAGCAGTCGGGGACAAACCCAAAGACCCCTCCACTTT.

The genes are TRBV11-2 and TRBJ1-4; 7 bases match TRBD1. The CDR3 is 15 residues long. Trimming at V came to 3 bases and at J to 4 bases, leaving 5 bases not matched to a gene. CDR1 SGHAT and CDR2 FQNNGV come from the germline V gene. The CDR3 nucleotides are TGTGCCAGCAGCTTCCGCTACAGGGGTAATGAAAAACTGTTTTTT. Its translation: CASSFRYRGNEKLFF.

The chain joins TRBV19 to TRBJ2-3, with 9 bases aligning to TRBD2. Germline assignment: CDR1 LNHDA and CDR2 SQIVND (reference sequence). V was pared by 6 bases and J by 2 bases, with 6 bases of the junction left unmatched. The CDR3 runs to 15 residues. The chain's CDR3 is CASSRSGGTTDTQYF. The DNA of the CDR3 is TGTGCCAGTAGCAGGAGCGGGGGGACCACAGATACGCAGTATTTT.

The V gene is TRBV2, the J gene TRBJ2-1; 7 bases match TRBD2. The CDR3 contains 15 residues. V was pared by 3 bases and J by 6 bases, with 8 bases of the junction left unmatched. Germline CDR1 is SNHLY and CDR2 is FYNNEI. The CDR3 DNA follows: TGTGCCAGCAGTGATATAGGACTAGTGAGCAATGAGCAGTTCTTC. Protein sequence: CASSDIGLVSNEQFF.

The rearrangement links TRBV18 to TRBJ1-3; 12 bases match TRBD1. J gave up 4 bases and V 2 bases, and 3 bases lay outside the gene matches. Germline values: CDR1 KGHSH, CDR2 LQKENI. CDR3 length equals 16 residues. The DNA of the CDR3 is TGTGCCAGCTCACCAACGGGACAGGGGGCAGGAAACACCATATATTTT. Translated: CASSPTGQGAGNTIYF.

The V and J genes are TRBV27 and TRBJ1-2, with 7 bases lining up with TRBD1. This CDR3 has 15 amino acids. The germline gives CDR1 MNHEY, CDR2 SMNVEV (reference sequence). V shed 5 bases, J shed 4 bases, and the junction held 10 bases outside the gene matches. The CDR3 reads CASSPTPGQIYGYTF. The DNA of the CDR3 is TGTGCCAGCAGTCCCACACCGGGACAGATCTATGGCTACACCTTC.

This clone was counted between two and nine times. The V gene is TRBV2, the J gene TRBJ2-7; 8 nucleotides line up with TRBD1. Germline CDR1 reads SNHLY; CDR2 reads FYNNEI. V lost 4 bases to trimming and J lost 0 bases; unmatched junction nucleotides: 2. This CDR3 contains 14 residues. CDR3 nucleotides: TGTGCCAGCAGTGGGGACAGGAGCTCCTACGAGCAGTACTTC. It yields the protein CASSGDRSSYEQYF.

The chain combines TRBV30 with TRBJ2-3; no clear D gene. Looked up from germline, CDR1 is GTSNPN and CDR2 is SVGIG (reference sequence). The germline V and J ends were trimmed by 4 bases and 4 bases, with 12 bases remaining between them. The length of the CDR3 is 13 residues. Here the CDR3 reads CAWNSQVPDTQYF. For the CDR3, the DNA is TGTGCCTGGAACTCCCAGGTCCCAGATACGCAGTATTTT.

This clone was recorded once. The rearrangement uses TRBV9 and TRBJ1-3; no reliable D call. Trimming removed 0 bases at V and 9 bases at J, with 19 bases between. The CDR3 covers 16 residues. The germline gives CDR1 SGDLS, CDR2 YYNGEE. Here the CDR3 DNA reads TGTGCCAGCAGCGTAGGAGAGGGCGGCCGGAGTAGCACCATATATTTT. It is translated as CASSVGEGGRSSTIYF.

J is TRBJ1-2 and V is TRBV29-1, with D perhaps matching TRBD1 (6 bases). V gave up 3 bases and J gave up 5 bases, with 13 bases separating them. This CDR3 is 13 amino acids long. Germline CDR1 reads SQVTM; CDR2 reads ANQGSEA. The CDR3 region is CSVESGQPYGYTF. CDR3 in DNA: TGCAGCGTTGAGAGCGGACAGCCTTATGGCTACACCTTC.

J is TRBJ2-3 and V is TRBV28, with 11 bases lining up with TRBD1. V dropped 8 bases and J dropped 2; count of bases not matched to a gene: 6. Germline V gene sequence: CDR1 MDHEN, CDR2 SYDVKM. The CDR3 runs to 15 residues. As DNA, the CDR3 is TGTGCCAGCGGGAAAGGACAGGGGGCCACAGATACGCAGTATTTT. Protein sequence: CASGKGQGATDTQYF.